What follows are 23 T cell receptor beta chains derived from one specimen sequenced in a study of shared clonotypes between healthy human individuals. Produced via immunoSEQ multiplex PCR; TCRdb's table is partial and in-frame only. Found here are 900,000 to 1,200,000 clones, 75% to 85% of them singletons; the top ten hold 0.61%. Sequencing was performed on memory CD4+ T cells from PBMCs. Subset in this sample: CD45RA-negative fraction. These receptors were collected from a man between 18 and 29 years old in good health. Some clones in this sample may be carry-over from other donors' samples.

The gene calls are TRBV7-3 and TRBJ2-5; 7 nucleotides agree with TRBD1. The CDR3 has 14 amino acids. After removal of 4 bases from V and 5 bases from J, the junction contained 7 bases not matched to a gene. Germline CDR1 SGHTA, CDR2 FQGTGA. The CDR3 DNA is TGTGCCAGCAGCTCGGGACAGCCCCACGAGACCCAGTACTTC. It encodes CASSSGQPHETQYF.

This clone showed up just once. This chain uses TRBV5-1 with TRBJ2-5; a possible D gene is TRBD1 (5 bases). Judging by the DNA end, TRBJ2-7 fits better; the J call may be wrong. The germline CDR1 and CDR2 sequences are SGHRS and YFSETQ. CDR3 length: 13 amino acids. CDR3 DNA: TGCGCCAGCAGCTTTACAGGTTCCTACGAGCAGTACTTC. This encodes CASSFTGSYEQYF.

V usage is TRBV5-1 and J usage is TRBJ1-1; D is perhaps TRBD1 (5 bases). The germline CDR1 and CDR2 sequences are SGHRS and YFSETQ. This CDR3 is 13 amino acids long. Trimming pared 4 bases from V and 3 bases from J, leaving 10 bases between. CDR3 sequence: CASSREGDTEAFF. The CDR3 DNA reads as TGCGCCAGCAGCCGTGAAGGGGACACTGAAGCTTTCTTT.

V is TRBV2 and J is TRBJ1-2; a weak D match, TRBD1 (5 bases). Germline CDR1 reads SNHLY; CDR2 reads FYNNEI. Trimming took off 8 bases at V and 3 bases at J, with 10 bases between the two ends. The CDR3 extends over 12 amino acids. CDR3 amino acids: CASVDRDYGYTF. The DNA for the CDR3 is TGTGCCAGCGTTGACAGAGACTATGGCTACACCTTC.

The V and J genes are TRBV30 and TRBJ2-2, with D unclear. The V gene lost 2 bases and the J gene lost 7 bases, with 8 bases spanning the gap. The germline V gene has CDR1 GTSNPN and CDR2 SVGIG (reference sequence). This CDR3 spans 12 amino acids. The CDR3 loop is CAWSPGGGELFF. CDR3 in DNA: TGTGCCTGGAGTCCAGGTGGCGGGGAGCTGTTTTTT.

Turning to this clone: This specimen includes other DNA sequences encoding the same CDR3. The chain is built from TRBV5-1 and TRBJ2-6; D call uncertain. Germline V CDR1 and CDR2: SGHRS, YFSETQ. CDR3 size: 15 residues. Trimming pared 1 base from V and 1 base from J, leaving 6 bases between. The CDR3 sequence is CASSLPSSGANVLTF. The CDR3 DNA reads TGCGCCAGCAGCTTGCCGTCTTCTGGGGCCAACGTCCTGACTTTC.

J is TRBJ1-4 and V is TRBV2; D not resolved. The ends were cut back, 4 bases at V and 8 bases at J, with 17 bases in the middle. The germline V gene has CDR1 SNHLY and CDR2 FYNNEI. This CDR3 has 15 amino acids. CDR3 sequence: CASSGRERKGEKLFF. In DNA, the CDR3 is TGTGCCAGCAGTGGACGTGAACGGAAGGGAGAAAAACTGTTTTTT.

This clone was found once. The chain links TRBV6-9 to TRBJ2-7, with a tentative D call TRBD2 (5 bases). This CDR3 is built from 14 residues. V was cut by 3 bases and J by 0 bases, with 9 bases left in between. Germline lookup yields CDR1 MNHGY and CDR2 SVAAGI. The CDR3 here is CASSYERDSYEQYF. As DNA, the CDR3 is TGTGCCAGCAGTTACGAACGGGACTCCTACGAGCAGTACTTC.

This chain joins TRBV28 and TRBJ1-5; TRBD1 might be the D (6 bases). Germline loops: CDR1 MDHEN, CDR2 SYDVKM. The length of the CDR3 is 15 residues. CDR3 sequence reads: CASQVGRGIWQPQHF. DNA for the CDR3: TGTGCGAGCCAGGTGGGTAGGGGGATTTGGCAGCCCCAGCATTTT.

The rearrangement links TRBV7-2 to TRBJ2-6; TRBD1 matches at 8 bases. Losses at the gene ends were 7 bases for V and 0 bases for J; bases not matched to a gene: 11. Germline lookup yields CDR1 SGHTA and CDR2 FQGNSA. The CDR3 sequence is 18 residues long. The CDR3 DNA follows: TGTGCCAGCACCCGCCGAGGGACAGGCGCCTCTGGGGCCAACGTCCTGACTTTC. It is translated as CASTRRGTGASGANVLTF.

The V and J genes are TRBV6-1 and TRBJ2-5; D possibly uses TRBD1 or TRBD2 (5 bases each). CDR1 MNHNS and CDR2 SASEGT come from the germline V gene. Trimming took 0 bases from V and 0 from J, leaving 11 bases between them. CDR3 length: 16 residues. CDR3 DNA: TGTGCCAGCAGTGAAGCCGGGTGGGGGTACCAAGAGACCCAGTACTTC. Protein: CASSEAGWGYQETQYF.

The chain uses TRBV6-4 and TRBJ1-1; D is perhaps TRBD1 (5 bases). CDR1 is MRHNA and CDR2 is SNTAGT in the germline V gene. This CDR3 has 13 amino acids. V was pared by 6 bases and J by 1 base, with 9 bases between. The CDR3 here is CASSAQANTEAFF. CDR3 DNA: TGTGCCAGCAGCGCACAGGCGAACACTGAAGCTTTCTTT.

The chain recombines TRBV30 with TRBJ2-3; TRBD1 aligns across 9 bases. The CDR3 contains 13 residues. V lost 3 bases, J lost 5 bases, and 3 bases stayed unmatched. Germline lookup yields CDR1 GTSNPN and CDR2 SVGIG (reference sequence). The CDR3 sequence is CAWRDRGRDTQYF. The DNA for the CDR3 is TGTGCCTGGAGGGACAGGGGTAGAGATACGCAGTATTTT. The whole variable domain, remainder taken from reference TRBV30 and TRBJ2-3, is SQTIHQWPATLVQPVGSPLSLECTVEGTSNPNLYWYRQAAGRGLQLLFYSVGIGQISSEVPQNLSASRPQDRQFILSSKKLLLSDSGFYLCAWRDRGRDTQYFGPGTRLTVL.

The table lists this clone with a few counts. The chain links TRBV5-1 to TRBJ2-7; D is ambiguous. Germline-derived CDR1 and CDR2 are SGHRS and YFSETQ. V dropped 0 bases and J dropped 3 bases, with 7 bases sitting between them. There are 13 residues in the CDR3. DNA for the CDR3: TGCGCCAGCAGCTTGGACAGCTACTACGAGCAGTACTTC. This sequence encodes CASSLDSYYEQYF.

This rearrangement joins TRBV11-2 to TRBJ2-5; D is perhaps TRBD1 or TRBD2 (7 bases each). CDR1 is SGHAT, CDR2 FQNNGV, per germline. The CDR3 contains 15 residues. Trimming pared 4 bases from V and 5 bases from J, leaving 17 bases between. The CDR3 region has the DNA TGTGCCAGCAGCTGGAGCGGGACAGCACGGGAGACCCAGTACTTC. Protein product: CASSWSGTARETQYF. Filled out from reference TRBV11-2 and TRBJ2-5, the complete variable domain reads EAGVAQSPRYKIIEKRQSVAFWCNPISGHATLYWYQQILGQGPKLLIQFQNNGVVDDSQLPKDRFSAERLKGVDSTLKIQPAKLEDSAVYLCASSWSGTARETQYFGPGTRLLVL.

The V call is TRBV7-9, the J call TRBJ2-5; no clear D gene. The V gene lost 5 bases and the J gene lost 1 base, with 8 bases spanning the gap. CDR3 length equals 13 residues. Germline V lookup: CDR1 SEHNR, CDR2 FQNEAQ (reference sequence). CDR3 loop: CASSRNSQETQYF. CDR3 coding DNA: TGTGCCAGCAGCCGGAACAGCCAAGAGACCCAGTACTTC.

A few counts support this clone. The J gene is TRBJ1-4, the V gene TRBV4-1; D may be TRBD1 (5 bases). Germline V gene data show CDR1 as MGHRA and CDR2 as YSYEKL. This CDR3 region has 15 residues. Trimming left V 4 bases short and J 2 bases short, with 11 bases between. The CDR3 is CASSPPGRTNEKLFF. The CDR3 bases are TGCGCCAGCAGCCCCCCAGGGAGGACTAATGAAAAACTGTTTTTT.

The V call is TRBV30, the J call TRBJ2-7; a possible D gene is TRBD1 (7 bases). Germline CDR1 is GTSNPN and CDR2 is SVGIG (reference sequence). V lost 1 base to trimming and J lost 4 bases, with 14 bases between them. CDR3 length equals 14 residues. CDR3 sequence: CAWSAAGGRYEQYF. The CDR3 bases are TGTGCCTGGAGTGCGGCAGGGGGGAGATACGAGCAGTACTTC.

The V call is TRBV11-3, the J call TRBJ1-6; D ambiguous. Germline assignment: CDR1 SGHNT and CDR2 YENEEA. The CDR3 has 13 amino acids. The V and J ends lost 1 base and 9 bases respectively, with 7 bases between them. In DNA form, the CDR3 reads TGTGCCAGCAGCTTAGGTATCGGTTCACCCCTCCACTTT. It specifies CASSLGIGSPLHF.

This clone was seen a few times. This chain connects TRBV19 to TRBJ1-1; 10 nucleotides line up with TRBD1. This CDR3 is 16 amino acids long. Per the germline V gene, CDR1 is LNHDA and CDR2 is SQIVND (reference sequence). V gave up 2 bases and J gave up 3 bases; unmatched junction bases: 6. This chain's CDR3 is CASSIRQGAPDTEAFF. CDR3 DNA: TGTGCCAGTAGTATACGACAGGGGGCGCCGGACACTGAAGCTTTCTTT. Drawing the rest from reference TRBV19 and TRBJ1-1, the complete variable domain is DGGITQSPKYLFRKEGQNVTLSCEQNLNHDAMYWYRQDPGQGLRLIYYSQIVNDFQKGDIAEGYSVSREKKESFPLTVTSAQKNPTAFYLCASSIRQGAPDTEAFFGQGTRLTVV.

Worth noting for this clone: Additional DNA sequences in this sample encode the identical CDR3. The chain couples TRBV30 to TRBJ1-1; D ambiguous. The CDR3 contains 12 residues. Germline CDR1 and CDR2: GTSNPN and SVGIG (reference sequence). V was trimmed by 5 bases and J by 1 base, leaving 8 bases between them. CDR3 in DNA: TGTGCCTGGTCCCCCGCGAACACTGAAGCTTTCTTT. Protein: CAWSPANTEAFF.

The rearrangement joins TRBV18 to TRBJ2-1; possibly TRBD2 for D (5 bases). V lost 6 bases and J 0 bases, leaving 15 bases between the germline ends. Germline CDR1 reads KGHSH; CDR2 reads LQKENI. The CDR3 loop spans 16 amino acids. The CDR3 nucleotides are TGTGCCAGCTCCCTCCAGCGGTTCGACTCCTACAATGAGCAGTTCTTC. Protein sequence: CASSLQRFDSYNEQFF.

The V gene is TRBV30, the J gene TRBJ2-7; 12 positions match TRBD2. Trimming cost V 0 bases and J 5 bases; bases outside gene matches: 8. The CDR3 is made up of 16 amino acids. The V gene's germline CDR1 is GTSNPN and CDR2 SVGIG (reference sequence). The CDR3 DNA reads as TGTGCCTGGAGTGTACTACTAGCGGGAGGTCTGGACGAGCAGTACTTC. As protein: CAWSVLLAGGLDEQYF.